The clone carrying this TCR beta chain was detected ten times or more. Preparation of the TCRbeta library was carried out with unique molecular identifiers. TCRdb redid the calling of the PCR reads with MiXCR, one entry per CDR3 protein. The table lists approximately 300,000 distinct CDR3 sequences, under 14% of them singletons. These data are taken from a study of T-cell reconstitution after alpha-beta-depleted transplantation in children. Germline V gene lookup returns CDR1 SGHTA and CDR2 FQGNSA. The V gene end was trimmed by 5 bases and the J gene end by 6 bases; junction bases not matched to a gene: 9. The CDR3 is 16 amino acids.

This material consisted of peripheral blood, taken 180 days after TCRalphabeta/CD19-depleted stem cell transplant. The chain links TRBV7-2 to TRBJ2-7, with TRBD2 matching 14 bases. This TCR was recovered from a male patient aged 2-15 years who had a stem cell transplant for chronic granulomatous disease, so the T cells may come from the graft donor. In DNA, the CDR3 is TGTGCCAGCAGCCCCCGACTAGCGGGGGGGCAGAGCGAGCAGTACTTC. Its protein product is CASSPRLAGGQSEQYF.